This TCR beta chain originates from a study of blood T cell repertoires in COVID-19 (dated by TCRdb to the early 2020s). Some background on the complete study: Collaborator samples came from the United States, Italy and Spain and covered acute and convalescent phases of COVID-19. The prospective study material was composed of cDNA or gDNA derived from T cells, B-cell-depleted T cells, or PBMCs. HLA class I and class II types, where available, came from metadata supplied by the sample provider rather than from assay-based typing. The repertoires were released in a freely available public database intended as a resource for research on the immune response to SARS-CoV-2. The dataset comprised deeply sampled blood TCRbeta repertoires from subjects exposed to, actively infected with, or recovered from COVID-19. The samples were drawn from two sources: the first 160 participants of the ongoing ImmuneRACE study, and over 950 subjects contributed by 6 global collaborators. Sample metadata almost always included a de-identified subject ID, COVID-19 status, age in years and sex. Overall study results and their limits: How much clinical and demographic metadata was included differed by source and by participant, and the metadata was provided uncurated.

TCRbeta CDR3 regions were amplified from genomic DNA by means of the immunoSEQ Assay, a bias-controlled multiplex PCR. Under the source paper's analysis protocol: The number of nucleated cells in each sample was estimated from the amplification of reference gene primers within the assay. To quantify the absolute abundance of each unique TCRbeta CDR3 rearrangement, sequence reads were collapsed and filtered. For each sample, productive Simpson clonality was calculated as the square root of Simpson's diversity index across productive rearrangements. TCRdb took this table from immuneACCESS and kept in-frame rearrangements with V and J called. Such tables lack part of the clones; where checked against another copy, unresolved V genes explain under half of the gap, and the rest is unexplained. The DNA was the basis for D and trimming; V, J and clone size are from that table. In this sample the table shows around 160,000 clones, 75% to 85% of which occur a single time. The top ten clones comprise 10% to 15% of the sample.

From cysteine to phenylalanine, the CDR3 is 14 amino acids long. Here the CDR3 DNA is all that survives: 42 bases in frame from base 1. Unmatched junction bases come to 3, with V trimmed by 1 base and J by 6 bases. Via the germline V gene, CDR1 is SGDLS and CDR2 YYNGEE. Whole blood was collected in K2EDTA tubes by collaborating institutions according to the institutions' own protocols. Collaborator samples were shipped for TCRbeta analysis as frozen whole blood, isolated PBMCs, or DNA extracted from either sample type. This clone showed up many times. No antigen is known for it. Base-call qualities are not available, and no considerably larger clone is one nucleotide away.

This receptor was obtained from a man aged 55 to 70 with active or convalescent COVID-19. What was sequenced was peripheral blood. The V and J genes are TRBV9 and TRBJ2-1; 8 central bases correspond to TRBD2. The DNA sequence is TGTGCCAGCAGCGTACGGACTAGCCCCAATGAGCAGTTCTTC. Its protein reads: CASSVRTSPNEQFF.